This T cell receptor (beta chain) emerged from a study of blood T cells in healthy people across ages. Study outcomes and limitations: Long-lived and aged donors differed, with more naive CD4+ cells and higher diversity in the long-lived. TCR beta diversity tracked closely with naive T cell percentage.

About this clonotype itself: The antigen is not known.

Together with a sample-barcoded 5' primer, a J-beta primer mix was included in a second PCR lasting 7 to 11 cycles. Each of the cDNA molecules was tagged by a template-switch adaptor with 12 random nucleotides. TCRdb processed the 5' RACE reads anew with MiXCR; each CDR3 protein has one entry. This sample has about 1.5 million distinct CDR3 sequences, with 42% found just once. The CDR3 runs to 11 residues. Germline V gives CDR1 MDHEN, CDR2 SYDVKM. The ends were cut back, 8 bases at V and 8 bases at J, with 12 bases in the middle. Input material: blood. This TCR was recovered from a woman younger than 30 in good health. The chain uses TRBV28 and TRBJ1-2; D unresolved. As DNA, the CDR3 is TGTGCCAGCCATACCCTGGGGGGCTACACCTTC. It is translated as CASHTLGGYTF.